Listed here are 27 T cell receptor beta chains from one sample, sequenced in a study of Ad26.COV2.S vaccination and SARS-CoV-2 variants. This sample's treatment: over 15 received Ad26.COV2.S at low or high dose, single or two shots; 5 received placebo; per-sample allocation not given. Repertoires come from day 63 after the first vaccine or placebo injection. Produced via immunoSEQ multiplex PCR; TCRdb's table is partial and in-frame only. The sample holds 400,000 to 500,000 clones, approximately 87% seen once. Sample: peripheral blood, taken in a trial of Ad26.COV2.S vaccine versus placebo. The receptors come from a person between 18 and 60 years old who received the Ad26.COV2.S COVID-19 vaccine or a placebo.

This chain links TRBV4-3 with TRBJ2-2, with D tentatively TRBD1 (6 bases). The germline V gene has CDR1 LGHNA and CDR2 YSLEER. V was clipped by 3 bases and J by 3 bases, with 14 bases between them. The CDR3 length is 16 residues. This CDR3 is CASSHPQGSDTGELFF. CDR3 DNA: TGCGCCAGCAGCCATCCCCAGGGGTCGGACACCGGGGAGCTGTTTTTT.

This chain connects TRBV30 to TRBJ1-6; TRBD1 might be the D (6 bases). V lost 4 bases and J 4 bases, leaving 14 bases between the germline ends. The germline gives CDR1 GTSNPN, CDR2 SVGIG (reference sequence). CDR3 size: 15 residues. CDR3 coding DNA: TGTGCCTGGACCCCGGACAGAGTATATAATTCACCCCTCCACTTT. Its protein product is CAWTPDRVYNSPLHF.

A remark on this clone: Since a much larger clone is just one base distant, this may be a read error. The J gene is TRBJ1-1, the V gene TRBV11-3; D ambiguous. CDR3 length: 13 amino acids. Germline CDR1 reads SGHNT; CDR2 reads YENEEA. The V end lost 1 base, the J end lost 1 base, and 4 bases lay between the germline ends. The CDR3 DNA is TGTGCCAGCAGCTTAGTAGGGAACACTGAAGCTTTCTTT. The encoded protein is CASSLVGNTEAFF.

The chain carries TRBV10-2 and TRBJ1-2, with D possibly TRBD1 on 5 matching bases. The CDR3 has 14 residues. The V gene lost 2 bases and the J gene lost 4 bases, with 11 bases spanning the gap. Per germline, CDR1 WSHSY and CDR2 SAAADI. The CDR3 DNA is TGCGCCAGCAGTGAGGGGGGTACGAGCTATGGCTACACCTTC. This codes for CASSEGGTSYGYTF.

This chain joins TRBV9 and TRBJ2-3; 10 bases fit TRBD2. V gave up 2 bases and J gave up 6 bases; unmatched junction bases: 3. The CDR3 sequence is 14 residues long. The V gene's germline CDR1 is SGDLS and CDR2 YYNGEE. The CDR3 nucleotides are TGTGCCAGCAGCGTTAGCGGGGGGTTGGATACGCAGTATTTT. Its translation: CASSVSGGLDTQYF.

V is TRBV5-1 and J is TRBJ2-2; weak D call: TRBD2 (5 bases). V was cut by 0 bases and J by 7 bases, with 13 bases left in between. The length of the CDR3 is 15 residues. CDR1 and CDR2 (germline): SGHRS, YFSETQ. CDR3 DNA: TGCGCCAGCAGCTTGGTTCTAGCTACGGGCGGGGAGCTGTTTTTT. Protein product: CASSLVLATGGELFF.

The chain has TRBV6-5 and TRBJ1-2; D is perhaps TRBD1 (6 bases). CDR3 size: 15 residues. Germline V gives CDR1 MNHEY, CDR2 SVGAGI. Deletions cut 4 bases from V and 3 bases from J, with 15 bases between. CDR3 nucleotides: TGTGCCAGCAGTTGGGACGGAAGACAGGACTATGGCTACACCTTC. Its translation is CASSWDGRQDYGYTF.

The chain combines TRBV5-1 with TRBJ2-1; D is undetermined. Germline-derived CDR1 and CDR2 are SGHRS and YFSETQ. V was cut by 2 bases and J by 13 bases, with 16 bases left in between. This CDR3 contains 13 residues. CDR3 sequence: CASSFGSTGNQFF. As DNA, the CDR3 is TGCGCCAGCAGCTTTGGATCCACTGGGAACCAGTTCTTC.

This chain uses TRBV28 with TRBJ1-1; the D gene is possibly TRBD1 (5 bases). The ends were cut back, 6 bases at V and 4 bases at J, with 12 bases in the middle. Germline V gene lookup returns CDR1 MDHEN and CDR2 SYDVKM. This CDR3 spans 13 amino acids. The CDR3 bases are TGTGCCAGCAGCACAGGACGGTTCACTGAAGCTTTCTTT. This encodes CASSTGRFTEAFF.

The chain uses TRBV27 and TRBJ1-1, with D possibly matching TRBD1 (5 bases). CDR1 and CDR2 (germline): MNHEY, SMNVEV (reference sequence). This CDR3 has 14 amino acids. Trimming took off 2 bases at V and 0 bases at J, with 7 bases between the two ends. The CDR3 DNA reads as TGTGCCAGCAGTTTAGGGGGAATGAACACTGAAGCTTTCTTT. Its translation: CASSLGGMNTEAFF.

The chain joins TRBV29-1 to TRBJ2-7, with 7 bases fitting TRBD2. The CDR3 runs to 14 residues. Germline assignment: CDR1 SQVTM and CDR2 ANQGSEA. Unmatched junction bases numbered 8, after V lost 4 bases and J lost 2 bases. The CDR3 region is CSVGVGGSAYEQYF. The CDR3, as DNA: TGCAGCGTTGGTGTCGGCGGGAGCGCCTACGAGCAGTACTTC.

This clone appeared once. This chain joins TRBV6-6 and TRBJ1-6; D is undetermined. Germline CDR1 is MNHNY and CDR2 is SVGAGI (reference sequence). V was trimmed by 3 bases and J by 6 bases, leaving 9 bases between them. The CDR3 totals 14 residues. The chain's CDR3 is CASSYFPGNSPLHF. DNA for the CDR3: TGTGCCAGCAGTTATTTTCCCGGTAATTCACCCCTCCACTTT.

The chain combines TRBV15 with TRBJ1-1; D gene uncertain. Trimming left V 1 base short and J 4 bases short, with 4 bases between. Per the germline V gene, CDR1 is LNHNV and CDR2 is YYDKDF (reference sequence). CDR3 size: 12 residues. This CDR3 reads CATSRGGTEAFF. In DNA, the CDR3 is TGTGCCACCAGCAGAGGAGGCACTGAAGCTTTCTTT.

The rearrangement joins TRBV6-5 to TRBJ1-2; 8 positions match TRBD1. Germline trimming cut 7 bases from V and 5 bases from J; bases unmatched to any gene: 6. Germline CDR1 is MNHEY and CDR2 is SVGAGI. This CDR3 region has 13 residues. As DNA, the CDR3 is TGTGCCAGCACCGGGCAGGGGGCTTATGGCTACACCTTC. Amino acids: CASTGQGAYGYTF.

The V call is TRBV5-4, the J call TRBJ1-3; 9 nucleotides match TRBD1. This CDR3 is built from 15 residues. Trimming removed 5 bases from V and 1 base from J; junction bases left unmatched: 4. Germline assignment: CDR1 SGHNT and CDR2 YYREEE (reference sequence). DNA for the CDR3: TGTGCCAGCAGGCCAGGACAGGGGTCTGGAAACACCATATATTTT. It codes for CASRPGQGSGNTIYF.

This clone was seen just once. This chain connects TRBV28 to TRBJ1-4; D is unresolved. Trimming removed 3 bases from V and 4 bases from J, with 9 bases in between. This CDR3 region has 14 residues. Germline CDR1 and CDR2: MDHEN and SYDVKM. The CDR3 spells CASSLRANNEKLFF. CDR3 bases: TGTGCCAGCAGTTTGCGGGCAAATAATGAAAAACTGTTTTTT.

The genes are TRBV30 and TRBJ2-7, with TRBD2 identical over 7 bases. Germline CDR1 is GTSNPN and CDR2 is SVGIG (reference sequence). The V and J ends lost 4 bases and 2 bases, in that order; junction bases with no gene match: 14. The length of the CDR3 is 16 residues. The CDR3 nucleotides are TGTGCCTGGACCATAGGCGGGGGTCAAGTTGCCTACGAGCAGTACTTC. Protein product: CAWTIGGGQVAYEQYF.

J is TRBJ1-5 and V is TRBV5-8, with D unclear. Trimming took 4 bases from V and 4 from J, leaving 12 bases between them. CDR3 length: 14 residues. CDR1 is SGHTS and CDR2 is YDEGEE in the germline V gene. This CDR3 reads CASSPRQLNQPQHF. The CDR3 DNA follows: TGTGCCAGCAGCCCTAGACAACTAAATCAGCCCCAGCATTTT. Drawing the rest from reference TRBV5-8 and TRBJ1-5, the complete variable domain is EAGVTQSPTHLIKTRGQQATLRCSPISGHTSVYWYQQALGLGLQFLLWYDEGEERNRGNFPPRFSGRQFPNYSSELNVNALELEDSALYLCASSPRQLNQPQHFGDGTRLSIL.

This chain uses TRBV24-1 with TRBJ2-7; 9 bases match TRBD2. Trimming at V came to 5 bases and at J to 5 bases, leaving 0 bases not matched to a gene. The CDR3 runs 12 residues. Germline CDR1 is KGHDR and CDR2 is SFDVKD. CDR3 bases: TGTGCCACCAGTGGCGGGAGGGACGAGCAGTACTTC. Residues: CATSGGRDEQYF.

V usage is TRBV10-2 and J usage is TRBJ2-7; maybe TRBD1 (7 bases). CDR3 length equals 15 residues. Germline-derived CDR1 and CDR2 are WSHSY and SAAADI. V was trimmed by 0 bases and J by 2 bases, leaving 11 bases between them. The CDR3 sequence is CASSESAGGTYEQYF. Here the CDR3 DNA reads TGCGCCAGCAGTGAGTCGGCAGGGGGGACCTACGAGCAGTACTTC.

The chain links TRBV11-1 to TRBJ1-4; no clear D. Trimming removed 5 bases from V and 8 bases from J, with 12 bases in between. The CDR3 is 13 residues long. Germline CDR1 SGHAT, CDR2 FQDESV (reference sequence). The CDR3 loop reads CASSRDREEKLFF. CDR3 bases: TGTGCCAGCAGCCGGGATCGGGAGGAAAAACTGTTTTTT. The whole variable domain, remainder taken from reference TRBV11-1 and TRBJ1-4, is EAEVAQSPRYKITEKSQAVAFWCDPISGHATLYWYRQILGQGPELLVQFQDESVVDDSQLPKDRFSAERLKGVDSTLKIQPAELGDSAMYLCASSRDREEKLFFGSGTQLSVL.

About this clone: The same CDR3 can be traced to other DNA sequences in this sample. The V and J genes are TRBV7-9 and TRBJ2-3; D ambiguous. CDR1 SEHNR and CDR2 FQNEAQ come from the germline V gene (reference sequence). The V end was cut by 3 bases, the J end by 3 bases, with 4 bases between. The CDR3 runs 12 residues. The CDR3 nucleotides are TGTGCCAGCAGCTTCGGTACAGATACGCAGTATTTT. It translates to CASSFGTDTQYF.

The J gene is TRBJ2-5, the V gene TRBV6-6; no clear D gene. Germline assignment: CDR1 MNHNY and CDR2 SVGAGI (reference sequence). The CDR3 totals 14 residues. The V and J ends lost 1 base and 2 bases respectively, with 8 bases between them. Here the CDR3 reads CASSYFPGQETQYF. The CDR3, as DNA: TGTGCCAGCAGTTACTTTCCAGGTCAAGAGACCCAGTACTTC.

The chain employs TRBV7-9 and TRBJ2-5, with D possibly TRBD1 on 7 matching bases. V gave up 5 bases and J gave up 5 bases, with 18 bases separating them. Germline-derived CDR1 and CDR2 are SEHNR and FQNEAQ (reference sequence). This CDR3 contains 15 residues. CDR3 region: CASSLGTGEVETQYF. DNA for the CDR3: TGTGCCAGCAGCCTAGGCACAGGGGAGGTGGAGACCCAGTACTTC.

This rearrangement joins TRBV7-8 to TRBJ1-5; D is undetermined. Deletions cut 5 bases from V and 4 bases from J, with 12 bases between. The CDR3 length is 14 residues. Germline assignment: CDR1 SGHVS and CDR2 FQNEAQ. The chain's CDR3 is CASSDEWRNQPQHF. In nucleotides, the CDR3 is TGTGCCAGCAGCGATGAATGGAGAAATCAGCCCCAGCATTTT.

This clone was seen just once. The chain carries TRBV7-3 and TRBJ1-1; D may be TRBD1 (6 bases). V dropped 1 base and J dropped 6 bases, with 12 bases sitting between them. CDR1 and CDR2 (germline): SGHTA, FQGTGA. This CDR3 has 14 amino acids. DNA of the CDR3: TGTGCCAGCAGCTTAAGTTCAGGGGCTTCTGAAGCTTTCTTT. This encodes CASSLSSGASEAFF.

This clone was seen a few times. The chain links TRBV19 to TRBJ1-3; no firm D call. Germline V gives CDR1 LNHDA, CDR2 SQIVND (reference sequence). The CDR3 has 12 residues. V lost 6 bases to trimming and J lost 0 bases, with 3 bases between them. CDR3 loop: CASRTSGNTIYF. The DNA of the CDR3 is TGTGCCAGTAGGACCTCTGGAAACACCATATATTTT.